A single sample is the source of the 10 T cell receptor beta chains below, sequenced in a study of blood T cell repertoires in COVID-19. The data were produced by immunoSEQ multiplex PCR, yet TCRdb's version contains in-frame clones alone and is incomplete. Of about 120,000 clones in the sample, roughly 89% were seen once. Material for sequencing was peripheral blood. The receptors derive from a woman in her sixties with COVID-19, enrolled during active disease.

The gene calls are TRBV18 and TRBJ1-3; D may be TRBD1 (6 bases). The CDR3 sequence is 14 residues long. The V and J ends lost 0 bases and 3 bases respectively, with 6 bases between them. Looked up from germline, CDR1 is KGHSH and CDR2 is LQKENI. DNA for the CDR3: TGTGCCAGCTCACCACCGGACAGTGGAAACACCATATATTTT. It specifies CASSPPDSGNTIYF. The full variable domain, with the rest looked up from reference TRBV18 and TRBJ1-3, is NAGVMQNPRHLVRRRGQEARLRCSPMKGHSHVYWYRQLPEEGLKFMVYLQKENIIDESGMPKERFSAEFPKEGPSILRIQQVVRGDSAAYFCASSPPDSGNTIYFGEGSWLTVV.

CDR3: CASSLSDRDNEQFF. The DNA for the CDR3 is TGTGCCAGCAGCTTAAGTGACAGGGACAATGAGCAGTTCTTC. J is TRBJ2-1 and V is TRBV5-4; 7 bases are a match to TRBD1. The trim removed 2 bases at V and 5 bases at J, leaving 4 bases unmatched. From germline, CDR1 is SGHNT and CDR2 YYREEE (reference sequence). The CDR3 has 14 residues.

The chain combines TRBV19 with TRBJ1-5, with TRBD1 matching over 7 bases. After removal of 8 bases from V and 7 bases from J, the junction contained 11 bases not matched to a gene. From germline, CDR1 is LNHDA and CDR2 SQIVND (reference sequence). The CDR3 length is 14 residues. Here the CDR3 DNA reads TGTGCCAGTGCCCTGACAGGGCTAGGGCAGCCCCAGCATTTT. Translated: CASALTGLGQPQHF. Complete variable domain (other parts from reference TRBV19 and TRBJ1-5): DGGITQSPKYLFRKEGQNVTLSCEQNLNHDAMYWYRQDPGQGLRLIYYSQIVNDFQKGDIAEGYSVSREKKESFPLTVTSAQKNPTAFYLCASALTGLGQPQHFGDGTRLSIL.

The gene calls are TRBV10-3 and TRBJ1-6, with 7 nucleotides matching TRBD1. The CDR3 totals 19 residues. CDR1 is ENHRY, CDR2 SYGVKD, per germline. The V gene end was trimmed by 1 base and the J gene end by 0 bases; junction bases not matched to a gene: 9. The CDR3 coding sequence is TGTGCCATCAGTGAGTACACCGGGACAGATAGCTCCTATAATTCACCCCTCCACTTT. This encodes CAISEYTGTDSSYNSPLHF.

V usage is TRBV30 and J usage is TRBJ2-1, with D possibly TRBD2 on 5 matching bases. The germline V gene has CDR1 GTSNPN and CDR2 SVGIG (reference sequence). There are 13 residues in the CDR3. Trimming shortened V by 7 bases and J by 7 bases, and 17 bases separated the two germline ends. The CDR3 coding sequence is TGTGCCTTGCGGCCTAGCCCTTTAAATGAGCAGTTCTTC. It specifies CALRPSPLNEQFF.

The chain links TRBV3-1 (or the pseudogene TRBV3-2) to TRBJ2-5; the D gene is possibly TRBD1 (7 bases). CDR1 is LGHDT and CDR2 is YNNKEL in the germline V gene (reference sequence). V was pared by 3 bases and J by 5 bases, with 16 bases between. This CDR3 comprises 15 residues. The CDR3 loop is CASSHRGPGGETQYF. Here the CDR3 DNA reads TGTGCCAGCAGCCATCGCGGACCAGGGGGGGAGACCCAGTACTTC.

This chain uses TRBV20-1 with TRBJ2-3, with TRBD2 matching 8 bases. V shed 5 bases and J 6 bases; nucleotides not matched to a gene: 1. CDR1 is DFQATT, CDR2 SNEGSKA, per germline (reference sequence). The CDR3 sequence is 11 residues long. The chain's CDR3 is CSAAGGDTQYF. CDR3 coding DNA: TGCAGTGCTGCGGGAGGTGATACGCAGTATTTT.

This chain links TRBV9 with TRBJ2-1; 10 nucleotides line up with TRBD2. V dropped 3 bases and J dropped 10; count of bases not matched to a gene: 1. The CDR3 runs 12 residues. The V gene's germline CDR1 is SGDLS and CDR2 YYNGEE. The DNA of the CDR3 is TGTGCCAGCAGCGAGGGACTAGCGGAGCAGTTCTTC. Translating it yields CASSEGLAEQFF. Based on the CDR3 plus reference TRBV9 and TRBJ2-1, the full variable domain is DSGVTQTPKHLITATGQRVTLRCSPRSGDLSVYWYQQSLDQGLQFLIQYYNGEERAKGNILERFSAQQFPDLHSELNLSSLELGDSALYFCASSEGLAEQFFGPGTRLTVL.

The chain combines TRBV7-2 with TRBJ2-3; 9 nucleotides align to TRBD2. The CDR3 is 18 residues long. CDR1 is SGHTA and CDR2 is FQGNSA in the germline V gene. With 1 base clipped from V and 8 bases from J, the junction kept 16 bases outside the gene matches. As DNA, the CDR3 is TGTGCCAGCAGCTTAGTTTTTGGGCGGGGGGGCCTAATTGGTACGCAGTATTTT. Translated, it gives CASSLVFGRGGLIGTQYF.

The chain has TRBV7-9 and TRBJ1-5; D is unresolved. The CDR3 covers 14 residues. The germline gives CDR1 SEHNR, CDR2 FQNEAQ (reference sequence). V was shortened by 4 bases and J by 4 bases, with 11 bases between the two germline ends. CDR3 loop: CASSSPGSNQPQHF. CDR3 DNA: TGTGCCAGCAGCTCCCCAGGCAGTAATCAGCCCCAGCATTTT.